A selection of T cell receptor beta chains follows, all from one sample in a study of T cell responses to AZD1222 COVID-19 vaccine. Assay used: immunoSEQ multiplex PCR; TCRdb lists only in-frame clones, some missing. This table has 130,000 or so clones, about 94% appearing once. Sample: peripheral blood, taken on day 0 of AZD1222 vaccination. The source of these receptors is an adult in good health. Both conserved end residues are part of each CDR3.

CASSLIQSDEQFF	13	TRBV7-3	TRBJ2-1
CASSPLAGTEAFF	13	TRBV27	TRBJ1-1
CASSGAGGQTNYGYTF	16	TRBV10-1	TRBJ1-2
CASRSQGVVGYTF	13	TRBV11-2	TRBJ1-2
CASSPRGKVAGNTIYF	16	TRBV9	TRBJ1-3
CASSIRDPYEQYF	13	TRBV19	TRBJ2-7
CASSQEPGQGVLETQYF	17	TRBV4-1	TRBJ2-5
CASNGGGRYNEQFF	14	TRBV6-7	TRBJ2-1
CASAGESNQPQHF	13	TRBV2	TRBJ1-5
CASSPNEGLARGETQYF	17	TRBV14	TRBJ2-5
CASSHRDRVFEQYF	14	TRBV4-1	TRBJ2-7
CASSFAASGLGEQYF	15	TRBV27	TRBJ2-7
CAWQTGTGGDQPQHF	15	TRBV30	TRBJ1-5
CASSTRQSLNTEAFF	15	TRBV19	TRBJ1-1
CASSPPGFYGYTF	13	TRBV19	TRBJ1-2
CATSDFPRQGDNQPQHF	17	TRBV24-1	TRBJ1-5
CASTPGGNQPQHF	13	TRBV19	TRBJ1-5
CASSLDGIDTDTQYF	15	TRBV7-9	TRBJ2-3
CASSLGHDEQYF	12	TRBV12-3/TRBV12-4	TRBJ2-7
CASSFSSVSDLFPSNQPQHF	20	TRBV12-1	TRBJ1-5
CASSDGRATTNEKLFF	16	TRBV2	TRBJ1-4
CASSFWGAGTNEKLFF	16	TRBV7-8	TRBJ1-4
CASSLRVHTEAFF	13	TRBV4-1	TRBJ1-1
CASSLRGDPYGYTF	14	TRBV28	TRBJ1-2
CASRRDSGSWELFF	14	TRBV5-1	TRBJ2-2
CAGSTSYEQYF	11	TRBV30	TRBJ2-7
CASSQPGGDTEAFF	14	TRBV4-1	TRBJ1-1
CASSKGTGPNEKLFF	15	TRBV19	TRBJ1-4
CASSQDRADSGAYEQYF	17	TRBV3-1/TRBV3-2	TRBJ2-7
CASSPLRTPDYGYTF	15	TRBV25-1	TRBJ1-2
CASSGHWELFF	11	TRBV7-9	TRBJ1-4
CASSLTGGVETQYF	14	TRBV27	TRBJ2-5
CASLGRSSYEQYF	13	TRBV2	TRBJ2-7
CASSFQAGSSYNEQFF	16	TRBV27	TRBJ2-1
CASSPLAQGAEAFF	14	TRBV18	TRBJ1-1
CASTMWGTEAFF	12	TRBV12-3/TRBV12-4	TRBJ1-1
CASSPQLVLSYEQYF	15	TRBV19	TRBJ2-7
CARSLFAGRNEQYF	14	TRBV5-3	TRBJ2-7
CASSIGTGHPVDYEQYF	17	TRBV19	TRBJ2-7
CASSLEGRSNYEQYF	15	TRBV5-1	TRBJ2-7
CASRKEGYNEQFF	13	TRBV7-9	TRBJ2-1
CASSGTAWEGTEAFF	15	TRBV11-2	TRBJ1-1
CASRGLADTQYF	12	TRBV27	TRBJ2-3
CASSPDLSNQPQHF	14	TRBV18	TRBJ1-5
CSVQESQGRDTEAFF	15	TRBV29-1	TRBJ1-1
CSAVPGAGQPQHF	13	TRBV29-1	TRBJ1-5
CASSFLGGETEAFF	14	TRBV27	TRBJ1-1
CASSLTGDDNQPQHF	15	TRBV18	TRBJ1-5
CASRRMGTANTEAFF	15	TRBV6-4	TRBJ1-1
CASSLGQTGSSPLHF	15	TRBV5-1	TRBJ1-6
CAWSVQGVYEQYF	13	TRBV30	TRBJ2-7
CASRRDRALGYTF	13	TRBV19	TRBJ1-2
CASSEPVDASSYEQYF	16	TRBV2	TRBJ2-7
CSVARGENTEAFF	13	TRBV29-1	TRBJ1-1
CASSLPHRLGEAFF	14	TRBV27	TRBJ1-1
CASSPDRGLFSPLHF	15	TRBV25-1	TRBJ1-6
CASSQEAGYNEQFF	14	TRBV4-1	TRBJ2-1
CASSFIPSGSGYNEQFF	17	TRBV5-5	TRBJ2-1
CSVDGTPPDYNEQFF	15	TRBV29-1	TRBJ2-1
CASSFGEQFF	10	TRBV7-2	TRBJ2-1